This T cell receptor beta chain was recorded in a study of cytomegalovirus exposure and HLA in healthy donors (dated by TCRdb to the late 2010s). For the study in its entirety: According to an earlier analysis of around 600 of the donors, 150 million to 200 million T cells yielded over 100 million unique TCR beta sequences and roughly 280 Gb of sequence data. An early release covering 550 to 650 HLA-typed donors comprised around 300 gigabases of sequencing data and tens of millions of unique TCR sequences. Of the roughly 400 genotyped donors, over 70% fell in the genetic ancestry cluster associated with self-reported Caucasian donors. The study was designed to test whether signatures of past pathogen exposure could be identified by cataloging public T cell receptors. The study profiled the T cell repertoires of 500 to 800 subjects by immunosequencing and related them to cytomegalovirus serostatus. Besides the first cohort of some 670 subjects, a separate validation cohort made up of 120 different subjects was used. High-throughput TCR immunosequencing, statistical association of individual TCRs with disease status, and machine learning were combined to predict cytomegalovirus infection status. A later analysis re-examined previously published TCR beta repertoires from more than 600 donors and added high-resolution HLA genotyping to investigate patterns of TCR occurrence. In the later analysis, no new phenotypic data were used to find candidate immune exposures; instead, reliance was placed on TCR beta sequences and their occurrence across donors. To decide whether each TCR beta V gene segment behaved as functional or pseudogenic, an earlier analysis of some 600 of the donors relied on high-throughput TCR beta sequencing. Alongside the repertoire data, information on donor age, sex, ethnicity and CMV serostatus was compiled. A later genetic analysis used genome-wide SNP genotypes for about three fifths of the 666 donors, treating that subset as a discovery cohort. Every repertoire in the discovery cohort had been generated on one and the same sequencing platform. HLA typing covered class I and class II loci at four-digit resolution. Typing coverage varied by locus: roughly 629-630 donors for A, B, C, DRB1 and DQB1; some 520 for DQA1; approximately 570 for DPA1; around 450 for DPB1. About five DR-DQ haplotypes were treated as single units for association and clustering because of strong linkage in the cohort. Among several hundred genotyped donors of the cohort, an average of approximately 240,000 unique TCR beta nucleotide sequences was sequenced per donor, of which 15% to 20% were non-productive.

Reading the germline V gene gives CDR1 SGHNT and CDR2 YENEEA. V gives up 5 bases and J gives up 1 base, and the segment between their germline ends measures 11 bases. Taken from cysteine to phenylalanine, the CDR3 has 14 residues. Only the CDR3 DNA stays, 42 bases, in frame from base 1. The paper as a whole reports these results and caveats: Strong co-occurrence of HLA alleles, especially DR and DQ, made assigning TCR associations to individual alleles difficult. In the study, approximately 160 TCR beta chains were listed as associated with cytomegalovirus. Specific HLA alleles were associated with 18,000 or so TCR beta sequences at a false discovery rate of 0.05 in a later analysis. A further reported finding was that TCR beta sequences accurately predicted the HLA-A and HLA-B alleles for most subjects in the first cohort. HLA typing was unavailable for some donors at each locus, so association tests used only the typed subset. While some public TCRs were present in many individuals, most TCR sequences turned up only very rarely across donors. Because the 87-base-pair reads could not distinguish some IMGT-functional V segments, including TRBV6-2 and TRBV6-3, those segments were excluded. A cluster of highly shared sequence variants was judged likely to represent a technical artifact of the sequencing pipeline. A later analysis found that HLA-associated TCR beta chains were more clonally expanded and had lower generation probabilities than equally common non-associated chains. According to a later analysis, parvovirus B19, influenza, CMV and Epstein-Barr virus appeared linked to several top co-occurrence clusters. In an earlier analysis of a few hundred of the donors, most TCR beta V segments were observed in productive rearrangements about 87% or about 30% of the time, broadly matching IMGT annotations. In this cohort, only TCR beta chains were sequenced, and detectable features were limited by the absence of alpha or paired-chain data. Linkage disequilibrium might explain the correlated functional status among segregating V segments, but an unknown experimental factor could not be excluded. Presence/absence analyses assumed roughly uniform sequencing depth across donors, an assumption that may not hold. The classifier was reported to diagnose cytomegalovirus status with high specificity and sensitivity in both the original and validation cohorts. The authors suggested that the approach could potentially be extended to other disease states and immunological phenotypes. In a later analysis, the rate of TCR association differed among HLA loci, with DRB1 alleles having the most associated TCRs and HLA-C alleles having the fewest. The earlier analysis of around 600 of the donors excluded fewer than 20 rarely observed V segments, including chromosome 9 orphons, because counts were too low. The only immune exposure information available for the cohort was CMV serostatus. In a later genetic analysis, fewer N-insertions in productive TCRs were reported among donors in an Asian-associated ancestry cluster than the roughly 640-donor mean. An association between a missense DCLRE1C variant and V-gene and J-gene trimming of TCR beta chains was found in a later genetic analysis and replicated in an independent cohort. A few of the identified cytomegalovirus-associated TCR beta chains were confirmed in vitro to be specific for cytomegalovirus antigens. In a later analysis, most CMV-associated TCR beta chains were found to appear HLA-restricted, with HLA associations seemingly driven largely by CMV exposure.

In total, roughly 670 healthy bone marrow donors made up the cohort. All cohort members were sampled while nominally healthy, although unrecorded immune exposures were likely present. The donor was CMV seropositive and belonged to the group of about 290 seropositive cohort members. Each donor provided a peripheral blood sample, and peripheral blood mononuclear cells were used for TCR beta sequencing. Genomic DNA was extracted from the blood cell samples with the Qiagen DNeasy Blood Extraction Kit. In the case of this clone: Its antigen remains undetermined. No base quality values were provided; no much bigger clone lies one nucleotide off.

Libraries were prepared through the immunoSEQ multiplex PCR assay. The multiplex PCR relied on a mix of 60 forward primers for TCR Vbeta segments and 13 reverse primers for TCR Jbeta segments. The CDR3 region of rearranged TCR beta genes was amplified from genomic DNA by a multiplex PCR assay. Amplified TCR beta libraries were sequenced as 87-base-pair reads on the Illumina HiSeq System. Processing in the source paper ran as follows. A later analysis tallied about 77 million unique TCR beta chains across the 700 or so repertoires, and some 10 million of those chains were shared by two or more donors. A nearest-neighbor algorithm error-corrected the raw reads and collapsed the reads into unique sequences, merging closely related sequences to remove PCR and sequencing errors. Alignment of CDR3 sequences to IMGT reference sequences was used to assign V, D and J gene segments. For a sequence to be retained, at least a six-nucleotide match to both a V gene segment and a J gene segment was required. Rearrangements were called productive when the CDR3 lacked stop codons and stayed in frame with V and J; all others were non-productive. Following IMGT convention, CDR3 was defined as the stretch from the second conserved V-encoded cysteine up to the conserved J-encoded phenylalanine. In an earlier analysis of roughly 580 of the donors, sequences lacking an unambiguous match to a single V gene segment were excluded. An earlier analysis of around 600 of the donors classified V segments as functional when productive rearrangements were above 56.7% and as segregating when the standard deviation between donors was above 5%. A statistical classification framework was built to diagnose cytomegalovirus status from the catalog of TCR beta chain sequences. V and J gene assignment, in a later analysis, came from comparing TCR nucleotide sequences with IMGT/GENE-DB human TR gene sequences. Using the TCRdist pipeline, a later analysis assigned CDR3 sequences along with most-parsimonious VDJ recombination scenarios. In a later analysis, every TCR beta chain was defined by the combination of its CDR3 amino acid sequence and its V-gene family, and reads without a unique V-gene family were dropped. As a way to deal with suspected cross-contamination and a sequencing artifact, a later analysis dropped 592 nucleotide sequences that were highly shared and had low generation probability. In a later analysis, a clonal expansion index for each public chain was calculated from normalized within-repertoire ranks of inferred template counts. In a later analysis, generation probabilities were computed with a VDJ recombination model fitted to out-of-frame rearrangements, and the resulting probabilities were checked against IGoR. A later analysis scored TCR-TCR, TCR-HLA and TCR-CMV co-occurrence with hypergeometric tests, applying a repertoire-size bias correction to TCR pairs. A later analysis estimated false discovery rates by permuting HLA or CMV assignments 20 times. In a later analysis, co-occurring TCRs were grouped with DBSCAN, and TCRdist sequence similarity was added when clustering was performed within HLA-allele-positive subsets. Repertoires with fewer than 30,000 or more than 120,000 public chains, plus five repertoires with anomalous nucleotide sharing, were excluded from co-occurrence clustering. In its TCRdb copy, this immuneACCESS table keeps in-frame sequences only and misses some clones. Where compared with another copy, unresolved V genes explain less than half of these, and the others have no known cause. V and J calls and clone size are as listed in that table; D and trimming were resolved from the DNA. The sample table contains roughly 190,000 clones; only one count was recorded for 70% to 80% of them. The top ten hold 13% to 15% of the sample.

This receptor was taken from a woman under 40 in good health and CMV-seropositive. The source material was PBMCs. Here the chain combines TRBV11-3 and TRBJ2-5; the D segment could be TRBD1, given 6 matching bases. The CDR3: CASSPRTAQETQYF. The sequence in DNA is TGTGCCAGCAGCCCCCGGACAGCCCAAGAGACCCAGTACTTC.